Each of the 30 T cell receptor beta chains below was sequenced from the same sample in a study of diagnostic markers for celiac disease. TCRdb reanalyzed the reads and collapses them to one entry per CDR3 protein, without DNA. This sample's table has around 7,500 distinct CDR3 sequences. Material for sequencing was either unsorted cells or a sorted T cell fraction (not recorded which). The source is a human donor. This table probably holds off-target reads from a library built for another chain.

This rearrangement joins TRBV5-1 to TRBJ2-2. The CDR3 consists of 15 residues. The germline CDR1 and CDR2 sequences are SGHRS and YFSETQ. CDR3 region: CASSLAGANTGELFF.

The CDR3 sequence is CASRGARNQPQHF. The chain carries TRBV2 and TRBJ1-5; there is no DNA to check the TCRdb D call of TRBD1. Looked up from germline, CDR1 is SNHLY and CDR2 is FYNNEI. The CDR3 runs 13 residues. Together with reference TRBV2 and TRBJ1-5, the CDR3 gives the full variable domain: EPEVTQTPSHQVTQMGQEVILRCVPISNHLYFYWYRQILGQKVEFLVSFYNNEISEKSEIFDDQFSVERPDGSNFTLKIRSTKLEDSAMYFCASRGARNQPQHFGDGTRLSIL.

The genes are TRBV19 and TRBJ1-1; the D call from TCRdb, TRBD1, cannot be confirmed without DNA. Germline-derived CDR1 and CDR2 are LNHDA and SQIVND (reference sequence). There are 13 residues in the CDR3. This chain's CDR3 is CASMRGPYTEAFF.

The chain carries TRBV5-1 and TRBJ2-1. The V gene's germline CDR1 is SGHRS and CDR2 YFSETQ. The CDR3 has 13 residues. The chain's CDR3 is CASSLAQAGEQFF.

The gene calls are TRBV29-1 and TRBJ2-7; TCRdb selects TRBD1, and the lack of DNA leaves this call unchecked. Germline V gene lookup returns CDR1 SQVTM and CDR2 ANQGSEA. The CDR3 is 14 amino acids. The CDR3 protein is CSAFTGSRAYEQYF.

The rearrangement joins TRBV5-1 to TRBJ2-6; TCRdb indicates TRBD1, and absent DNA this call remains unverified. There are 19 residues in the CDR3. From germline, CDR1 is SGHRS and CDR2 YFSETQ. The CDR3 here is CASSRSRGDSASGANVLTF.

This clonotype shows up as medium-sized by frequency. The rearrangement uses TRBV12-3 or TRBV12-4 and TRBJ2-2; TCRdb reports TRBD1, a call that lacks DNA to check it against. The length of the CDR3 is 14 residues. CDR3 amino acids: CASSWTGFTGELFF.

The chain has TRBV6-5 and TRBJ2-3; TCRdb gives TRBD2 as the D gene, but with no DNA this cannot be confirmed. This CDR3 comprises 17 residues. Per the germline V gene, CDR1 is MNHEY and CDR2 is SVGAGI. CDR3 amino acids: CASSPFSGGASTDTQYF.

The chain couples TRBV10-3 to TRBJ1-1; with no DNA, the TCRdb D assignment of TRBD1 cannot be verified. The CDR3 spans 14 residues. The germline CDR1 and CDR2 sequences are ENHRY and SYGVKD. This CDR3 reads CAIRTGAGNTEAFF.

Its frequency marks this clonotype as medium-sized. The chain uses TRBV29-1 and TRBJ1-1. This CDR3 has 15 amino acids. In germline, CDR1 is SQVTM, CDR2 ANQGSEA. This CDR3 reads CSVEDRRDMNTEAFF.

V and J are TRBV7-7 and TRBJ2-5. The CDR3 length is 16 residues. Germline V gene data show CDR1 as SSHAT and CDR2 as FNYEAQ (reference sequence). CDR3 protein: CASSGDSAGPRETQYF.

V usage is TRBV7-2 and J usage is TRBJ2-3; TCRdb calls TRBD2, which cannot be checked without DNA. From germline, CDR1 is SGHTA and CDR2 FQGNSA. The CDR3 loop spans 14 amino acids. The CDR3 loop reads CASSLVAVTDTQYF.

V usage is TRBV13 and J usage is TRBJ2-3; the TCRdb D gene call, TRBD1, has no DNA to confirm it. Germline lookup yields CDR1 PRHDT and CDR2 FYEKMQ (reference sequence). The CDR3 extends over 16 amino acids. This CDR3 is CASSLGGGARTDTQYF.

The chain has TRBV6-1 and TRBJ2-4; with no DNA, the TCRdb D assignment of TRBD1 cannot be verified. CDR3 length equals 12 residues. Germline CDR1 reads MNHNS; CDR2 reads SASEGT. CDR3 region: CASSPTGTGEYF.

The chain links TRBV12-5 to TRBJ1-1. Germline V gene data show CDR1 as LGHNT and CDR2 as FRNRAP. The CDR3 is 13 residues long. Here the CDR3 reads CASGLGTDTEAFF. The full variable domain, its missing parts supplied by reference TRBV12-5 and TRBJ1-1, is DARVTQTPRHKVTEMGQEVTMRCQPILGHNTVFWYRQTMMQGLELLAYFRNRAPLDDSGMPKDRFSAEMPDATLATLKIQPSEPRDSAVYFCASGLGTDTEAFFGQGTRLTVV.

This sequence joins TRBV7-2 and TRBJ2-7. The CDR3 is 12 residues long. Germline V lookup: CDR1 SGHTA, CDR2 FQGNSA. The CDR3 loop is CASSPTAEEQYF.

Measured by frequency, this clonotype is medium-sized (0.01 to 0.1%). The chain joins TRBV20-1 to TRBJ1-4; TCRdb gives TRBD1 as the D gene, but with no DNA this cannot be confirmed. The CDR3 sequence is 12 residues long. Per germline, CDR1 DFQATT and CDR2 SNEGSKA (reference sequence). The CDR3 region is CSAGVTNEKLFF.

The chain is built from TRBV7-2 and TRBJ2-1. The germline CDR1 and CDR2 sequences are SGHTA and FQGNSA. This CDR3 is built from 14 residues. CDR3 protein: CASSPYGEDNEQFF. Full variable domain (outside the CDR3, taken from reference TRBV7-2 and TRBJ2-1): GAGVSQSPSNKVTEKGKDVELRCDPISGHTALYWYRQSLGQGLEFLIYFQGNSAPDKSGLPSDRFSAERTGGSVSTLTIQRTQQEDSAVYLCASSPYGEDNEQFFGPGTRLTVL.

This chain connects TRBV6-6 to TRBJ2-1; TCRdb designates TRBD1, a call that cannot be tested without DNA. Germline CDR1 MNHNY, CDR2 SVGAGI (reference sequence). The CDR3 length is 17 residues. CDR3 in amino acids: CASSSPQGVVSYNEQFF.

The rearrangement links TRBV11-2 to TRBJ2-5; the TCRdb call, TRBD2, lacks DNA for checking. Germline values: CDR1 SGHAT, CDR2 FQNNGV. The CDR3 consists of 13 residues. CDR3 sequence: CASSAGLEGTQYF.

The chain joins TRBV2 to TRBJ1-1; the D gene TCRdb calls, TRBD1, cannot be checked with no DNA. The CDR3 contains 15 residues. Per the germline V gene, CDR1 is SNHLY and CDR2 is FYNNEI. The CDR3 spells CASNLLQGGNTEAFF.

The chain combines TRBV5-1 with TRBJ1-2; the D call from TCRdb, TRBD1, cannot be confirmed without DNA. CDR1 is SGHRS and CDR2 is YFSETQ in the germline V gene. There are 14 residues in the CDR3. CDR3 residues: CASSRQGLGFGYTF.

This clonotype is classed as large by frequency. The CDR3 here is CASRVGWQPQHF. V and J are TRBV12-3 or TRBV12-4 and TRBJ1-5. The CDR3 contains 12 residues.

The V gene is TRBV5-1, the J gene TRBJ2-2. The CDR3 totals 14 residues. The germline gives CDR1 SGHRS, CDR2 YFSETQ. CDR3 sequence: CASRSEVNTGELFF.

The chain links TRBV6-2 or TRBV6-3 to TRBJ2-7; the D call of TRBD1 rests on TCRdb alone, since no DNA is present to check it. This CDR3 has 15 residues. The germline gives CDR1 MNHEY, CDR2 SVGEGT. CDR3 amino acids: CASSLSGTGATEQYF.

This clonotype ranks as medium-sized in terms of frequency. This rearrangement joins TRBV12-3 or TRBV12-4 to TRBJ2-7; without DNA, the TCRdb call of TRBD1 cannot be checked. This CDR3 has 14 amino acids. CDR3 amino acids: CASSLGQGIYEQYF.

The CDR3 spells CASSLGPGEAFF. This chain connects TRBV7-8 to TRBJ1-1; TCRdb reports TRBD1, a call that lacks DNA to check it against. Germline CDR1 SGHVS, CDR2 FQNEAQ. CDR3 length: 12 amino acids.

This sequence joins TRBV28 and TRBJ2-3; the D call of TRBD2 rests on TCRdb alone, since no DNA is present to check it. CDR1 is MDHEN and CDR2 is SYDVKM in the germline V gene. CDR3 length: 15 residues. CDR3: CAASPGTYRMNTQYF.

This chain links TRBV7-8 with TRBJ2-1; no DNA is available, so the TRBD1 call from TCRdb remains unchecked. CDR3 length equals 16 residues. Germline loops: CDR1 SGHVS, CDR2 FQNEAQ. CDR3 protein: CASSISPGTGGNEQFF.

The chain is built from TRBV20-1 and TRBJ1-6; checking the TCRdb D call of TRBD1 is not possible without DNA. This CDR3 is 14 amino acids long. Germline CDR1 and CDR2: DFQATT and SNEGSKA (reference sequence). CDR3 in amino acids: CSATKGPRGSPLHF.